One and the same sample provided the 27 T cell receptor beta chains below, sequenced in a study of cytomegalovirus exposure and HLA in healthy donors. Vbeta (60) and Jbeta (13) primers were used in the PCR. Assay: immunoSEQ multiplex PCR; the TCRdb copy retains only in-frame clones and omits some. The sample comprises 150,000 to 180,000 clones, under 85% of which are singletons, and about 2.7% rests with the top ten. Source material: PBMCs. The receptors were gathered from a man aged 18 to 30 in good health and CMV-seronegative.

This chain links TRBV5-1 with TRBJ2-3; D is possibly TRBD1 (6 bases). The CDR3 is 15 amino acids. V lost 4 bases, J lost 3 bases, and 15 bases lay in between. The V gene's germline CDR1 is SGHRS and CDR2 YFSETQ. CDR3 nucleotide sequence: TGCGCCAGCAGCATGGGCCCGAGGGGGACAGATACGCAGTATTTT. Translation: CASSMGPRGTDTQYF.

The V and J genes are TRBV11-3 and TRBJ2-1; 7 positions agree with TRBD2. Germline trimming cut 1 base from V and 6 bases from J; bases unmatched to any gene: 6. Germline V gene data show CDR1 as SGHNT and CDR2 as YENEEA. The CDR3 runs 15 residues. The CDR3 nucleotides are TGTGCCAGCAGCTTAGTAGCTAGCGGCTTCAATGAGCAGTTCTTC. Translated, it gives CASSLVASGFNEQFF.

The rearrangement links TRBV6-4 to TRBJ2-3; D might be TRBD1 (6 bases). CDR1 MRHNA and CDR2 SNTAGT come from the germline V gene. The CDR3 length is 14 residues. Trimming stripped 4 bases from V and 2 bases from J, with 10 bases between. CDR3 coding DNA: TGTGCCAGCAGTGGAAACAGGGACACAGATACGCAGTATTTT. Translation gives CASSGNRDTDTQYF.

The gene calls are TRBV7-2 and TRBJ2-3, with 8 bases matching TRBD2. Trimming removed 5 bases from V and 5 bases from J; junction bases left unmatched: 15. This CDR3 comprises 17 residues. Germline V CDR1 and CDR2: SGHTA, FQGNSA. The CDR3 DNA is TGTGCCAGCAGCCATAGACCGGGACTAGGGGTCATAGATACGCAGTATTTT. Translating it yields CASSHRPGLGVIDTQYF.

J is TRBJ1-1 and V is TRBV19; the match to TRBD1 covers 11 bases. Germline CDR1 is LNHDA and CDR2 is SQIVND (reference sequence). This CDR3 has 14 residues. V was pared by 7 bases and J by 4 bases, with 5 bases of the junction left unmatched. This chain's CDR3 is CASTTDRGRTEAFF. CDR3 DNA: TGTGCCAGTACGACGGACAGGGGGCGCACTGAAGCTTTCTTT.

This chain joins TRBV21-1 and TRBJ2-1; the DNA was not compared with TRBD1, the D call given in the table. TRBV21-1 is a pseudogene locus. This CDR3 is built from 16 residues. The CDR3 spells CASSNGRDRFPNEQFF. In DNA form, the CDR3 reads TGTGCCAGCAGCAATGGAAGGGACAGGTTCCCCAATGAGCAGTTCTTC.

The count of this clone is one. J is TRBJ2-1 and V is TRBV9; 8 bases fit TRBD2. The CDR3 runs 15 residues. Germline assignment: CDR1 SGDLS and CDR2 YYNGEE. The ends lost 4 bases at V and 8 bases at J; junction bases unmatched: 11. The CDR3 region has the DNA TGTGCCAGCAGCCAGGCGGGGGGCCACTGGGATGAGCAGTTCTTC. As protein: CASSQAGGHWDEQFF. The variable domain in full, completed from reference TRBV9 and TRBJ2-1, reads DSGVTQTPKHLITATGQRVTLRCSPRSGDLSVYWYQQSLDQGLQFLIQYYNGEERAKGNILERFSAQQFPDLHSELNLSSLELGDSALYFCASSQAGGHWDEQFFGPGTRLTVL.

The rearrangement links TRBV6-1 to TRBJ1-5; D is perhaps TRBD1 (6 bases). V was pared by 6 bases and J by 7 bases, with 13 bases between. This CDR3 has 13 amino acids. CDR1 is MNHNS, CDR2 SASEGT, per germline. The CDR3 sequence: CASRGAGGQPQHF. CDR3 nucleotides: TGTGCCAGCAGGGGGGCGGGGGGCCAGCCCCAGCATTTT.

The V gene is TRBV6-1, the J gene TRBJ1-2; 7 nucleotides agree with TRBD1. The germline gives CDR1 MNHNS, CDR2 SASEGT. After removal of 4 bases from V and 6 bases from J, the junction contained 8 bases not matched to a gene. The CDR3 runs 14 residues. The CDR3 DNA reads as TGTGCCAGCAGTGCTTTTCGACAGGGACATGGCTACACCTTC. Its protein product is CASSAFRQGHGYTF.

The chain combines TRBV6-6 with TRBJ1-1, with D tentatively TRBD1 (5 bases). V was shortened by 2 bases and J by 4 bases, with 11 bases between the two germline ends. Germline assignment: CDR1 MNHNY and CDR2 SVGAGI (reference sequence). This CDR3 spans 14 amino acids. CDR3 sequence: CASSYGGGVTEAFF. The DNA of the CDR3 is TGTGCCAGCAGTTACGGGGGAGGGGTCACTGAAGCTTTCTTT.

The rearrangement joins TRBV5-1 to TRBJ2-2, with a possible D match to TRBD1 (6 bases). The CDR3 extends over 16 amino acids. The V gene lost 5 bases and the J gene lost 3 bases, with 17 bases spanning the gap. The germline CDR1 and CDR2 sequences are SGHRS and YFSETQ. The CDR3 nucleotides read TGCGCCAGCAGTCGAGGCGTAGGGGGTGACACCGGGGAGCTGTTTTTT. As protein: CASSRGVGGDTGELFF.

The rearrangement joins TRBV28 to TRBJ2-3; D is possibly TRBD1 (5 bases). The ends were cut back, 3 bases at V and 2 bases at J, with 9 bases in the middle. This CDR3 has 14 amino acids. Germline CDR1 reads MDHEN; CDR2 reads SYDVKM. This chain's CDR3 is CASSLGHYTDTQYF. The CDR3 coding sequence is TGTGCCAGCAGTTTGGGGCACTACACAGATACGCAGTATTTT.

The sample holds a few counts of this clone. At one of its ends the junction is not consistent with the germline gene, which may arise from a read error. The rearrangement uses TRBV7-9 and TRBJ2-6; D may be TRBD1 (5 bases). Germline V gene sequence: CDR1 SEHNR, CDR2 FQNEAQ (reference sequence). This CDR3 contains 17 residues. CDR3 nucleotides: TGTGCCACCCCCCTAGGGGCCTTTCCTTCTGGGGCCAACGGCCTGACTTTC. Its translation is CATPLGAFPSGANGLTF.

The CDR3 loop reads CASSTYLPDRGIGTEAFF. DNA of the CDR3: TGTGCCAGTAGTACGTACCTCCCGGACAGGGGGATAGGGACTGAAGCTTTCTTT. The V gene is TRBV19, the J gene TRBJ1-1; the match to TRBD1 covers 10 bases. Germline CDR1 and CDR2: LNHDA and SQIVND (reference sequence). The CDR3 covers 18 residues. The V segment lost 4 bases and the J segment 5 bases; nucleotides outside the gene matches: 16.

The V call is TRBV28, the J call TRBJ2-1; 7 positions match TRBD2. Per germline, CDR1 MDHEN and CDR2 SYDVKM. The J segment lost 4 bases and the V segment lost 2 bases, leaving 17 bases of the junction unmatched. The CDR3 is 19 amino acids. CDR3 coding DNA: TGTGCCAGCAGTTTACCTAGAGGGCTAGCGGTGGGAAAATACAATGAGCAGTTCTTC. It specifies CASSLPRGLAVGKYNEQFF.

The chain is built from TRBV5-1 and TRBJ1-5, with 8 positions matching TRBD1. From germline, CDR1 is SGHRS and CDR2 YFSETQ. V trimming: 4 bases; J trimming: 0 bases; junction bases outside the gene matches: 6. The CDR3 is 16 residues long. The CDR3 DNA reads TGCGCCAGCAGCCCGGACAGGGTACATAGCAATCAGCCCCAGCATTTT. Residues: CASSPDRVHSNQPQHF.

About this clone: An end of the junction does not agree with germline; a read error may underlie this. This CDR3 is CASSYYSGANGLTF. The DNA of the CDR3 is TGTGCCAGCAGCTACTACTCTGGGGCCAACGGCCTGACTTTC. The chain recombines TRBV13 with TRBJ2-6, with D perhaps TRBD1 (5 bases). This CDR3 spans 14 amino acids. The germline V gene has CDR1 PRHDT and CDR2 FYEKMQ (reference sequence).

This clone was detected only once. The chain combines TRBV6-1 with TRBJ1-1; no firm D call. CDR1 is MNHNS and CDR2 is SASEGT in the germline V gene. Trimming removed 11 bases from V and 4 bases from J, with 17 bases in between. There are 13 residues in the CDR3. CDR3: CALIPPVSTEAFF. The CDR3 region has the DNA TGTGCCCTCATACCACCCGTGAGCACTGAAGCTTTCTTT.

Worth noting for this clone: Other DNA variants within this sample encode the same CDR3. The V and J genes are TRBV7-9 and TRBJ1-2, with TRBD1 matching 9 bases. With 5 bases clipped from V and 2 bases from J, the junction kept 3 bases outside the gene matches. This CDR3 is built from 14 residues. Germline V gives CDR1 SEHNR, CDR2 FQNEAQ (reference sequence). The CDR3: CASSPGQGNYGYTF. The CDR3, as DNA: TGTGCCAGCAGCCCCGGACAGGGGAACTATGGCTACACCTTC.

CDR3 region: CASSLAGAEAFF. In DNA, the CDR3 is TGTGCCAGCAGCTTAGCGGGCGCTGAAGCTTTCTTT. V and J are TRBV7-9 and TRBJ1-1; D remains unclear. The V end lost 0 bases, the J end lost 6 bases, and 5 bases lay between the germline ends. The CDR3 runs 12 residues. From germline, CDR1 is SEHNR and CDR2 FQNEAQ (reference sequence).

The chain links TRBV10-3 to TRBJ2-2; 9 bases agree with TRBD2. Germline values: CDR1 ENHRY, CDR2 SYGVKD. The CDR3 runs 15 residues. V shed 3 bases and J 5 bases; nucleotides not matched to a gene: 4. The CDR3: CAISDAGGTTGELFF. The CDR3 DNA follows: TGTGCCATCAGTGATGCGGGGGGGACTACCGGGGAGCTGTTTTTT.

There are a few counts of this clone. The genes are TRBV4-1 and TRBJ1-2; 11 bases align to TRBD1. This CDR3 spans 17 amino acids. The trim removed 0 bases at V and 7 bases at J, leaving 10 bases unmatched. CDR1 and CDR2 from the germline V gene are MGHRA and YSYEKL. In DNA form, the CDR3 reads TGCGCCAGCAGCCAAGATCGGGGGACAGGGGGGGCATCTGGCTACACCTTC. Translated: CASSQDRGTGGASGYTF.

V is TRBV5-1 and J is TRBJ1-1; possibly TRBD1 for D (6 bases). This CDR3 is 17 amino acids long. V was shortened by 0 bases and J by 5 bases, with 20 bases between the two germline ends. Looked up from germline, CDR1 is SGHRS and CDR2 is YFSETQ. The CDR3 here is CASSLEGPGDVYTEAFF. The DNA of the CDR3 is TGCGCCAGCAGCTTGGAGGGGCCAGGGGACGTTTATACTGAAGCTTTCTTT. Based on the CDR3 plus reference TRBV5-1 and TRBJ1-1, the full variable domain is KAGVTQTPRYLIKTRGQQVTLSCSPISGHRSVSWYQQTPGQGLQFLFEYFSETQRNKGNFPGRFSGRQFSNSRSEMNVSTLELGDSALYLCASSLEGPGDVYTEAFFGQGTRLTVV.

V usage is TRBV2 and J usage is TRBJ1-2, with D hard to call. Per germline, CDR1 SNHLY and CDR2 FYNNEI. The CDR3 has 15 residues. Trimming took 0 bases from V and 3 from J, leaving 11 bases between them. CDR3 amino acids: CASSEAIALYYGYTF. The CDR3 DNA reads TGTGCCAGCAGTGAAGCGATAGCCTTATACTATGGCTACACCTTC.

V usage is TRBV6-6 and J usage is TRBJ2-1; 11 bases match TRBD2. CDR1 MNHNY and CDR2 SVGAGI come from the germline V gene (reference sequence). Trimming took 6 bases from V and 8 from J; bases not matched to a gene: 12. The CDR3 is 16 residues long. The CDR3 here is CASSRPLAGAWYEQFF. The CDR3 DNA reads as TGTGCCAGCAGCCGCCCACTAGCGGGGGCCTGGTATGAGCAGTTCTTC.

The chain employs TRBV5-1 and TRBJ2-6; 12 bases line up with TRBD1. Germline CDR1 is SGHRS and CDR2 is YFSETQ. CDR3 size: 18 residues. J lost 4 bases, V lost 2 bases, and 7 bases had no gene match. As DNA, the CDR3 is TGCGCCAGCAGCTTTGAGGGACAGGGGGCATCCGGGGCCAACGTCCTGACTTTC. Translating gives CASSFEGQGASGANVLTF. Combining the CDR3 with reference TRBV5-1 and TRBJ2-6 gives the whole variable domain KAGVTQTPRYLIKTRGQQVTLSCSPISGHRSVSWYQQTPGQGLQFLFEYFSETQRNKGNFPGRFSGRQFSNSRSEMNVSTLELGDSALYLCASSFEGQGASGANVLTFGAGSRLTVL.

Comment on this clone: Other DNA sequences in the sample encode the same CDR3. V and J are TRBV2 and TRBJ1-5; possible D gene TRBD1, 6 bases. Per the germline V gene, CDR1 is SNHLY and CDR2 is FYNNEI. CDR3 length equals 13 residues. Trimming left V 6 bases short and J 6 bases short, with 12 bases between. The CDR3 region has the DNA TGTGCCAGCAGGACGGGGGGCAGTCAGCCCCAGCATTTT. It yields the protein CASRTGGSQPQHF.